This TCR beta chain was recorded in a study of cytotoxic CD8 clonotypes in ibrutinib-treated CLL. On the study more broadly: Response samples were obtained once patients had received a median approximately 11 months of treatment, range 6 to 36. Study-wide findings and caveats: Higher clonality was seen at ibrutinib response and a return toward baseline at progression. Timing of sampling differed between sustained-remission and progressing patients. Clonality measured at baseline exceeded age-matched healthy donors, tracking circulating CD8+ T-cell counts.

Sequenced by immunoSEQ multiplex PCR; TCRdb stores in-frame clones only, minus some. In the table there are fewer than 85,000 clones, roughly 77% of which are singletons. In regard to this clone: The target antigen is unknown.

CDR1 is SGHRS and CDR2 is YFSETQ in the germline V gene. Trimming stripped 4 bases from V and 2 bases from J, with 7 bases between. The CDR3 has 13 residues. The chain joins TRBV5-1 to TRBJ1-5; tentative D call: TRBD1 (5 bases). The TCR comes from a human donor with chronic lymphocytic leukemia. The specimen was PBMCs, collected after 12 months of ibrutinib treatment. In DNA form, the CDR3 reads TGCGCCAGCAGCGGGGGGGGCAATCAGCCCCAGCATTTT. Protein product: CASSGGGNQPQHF.